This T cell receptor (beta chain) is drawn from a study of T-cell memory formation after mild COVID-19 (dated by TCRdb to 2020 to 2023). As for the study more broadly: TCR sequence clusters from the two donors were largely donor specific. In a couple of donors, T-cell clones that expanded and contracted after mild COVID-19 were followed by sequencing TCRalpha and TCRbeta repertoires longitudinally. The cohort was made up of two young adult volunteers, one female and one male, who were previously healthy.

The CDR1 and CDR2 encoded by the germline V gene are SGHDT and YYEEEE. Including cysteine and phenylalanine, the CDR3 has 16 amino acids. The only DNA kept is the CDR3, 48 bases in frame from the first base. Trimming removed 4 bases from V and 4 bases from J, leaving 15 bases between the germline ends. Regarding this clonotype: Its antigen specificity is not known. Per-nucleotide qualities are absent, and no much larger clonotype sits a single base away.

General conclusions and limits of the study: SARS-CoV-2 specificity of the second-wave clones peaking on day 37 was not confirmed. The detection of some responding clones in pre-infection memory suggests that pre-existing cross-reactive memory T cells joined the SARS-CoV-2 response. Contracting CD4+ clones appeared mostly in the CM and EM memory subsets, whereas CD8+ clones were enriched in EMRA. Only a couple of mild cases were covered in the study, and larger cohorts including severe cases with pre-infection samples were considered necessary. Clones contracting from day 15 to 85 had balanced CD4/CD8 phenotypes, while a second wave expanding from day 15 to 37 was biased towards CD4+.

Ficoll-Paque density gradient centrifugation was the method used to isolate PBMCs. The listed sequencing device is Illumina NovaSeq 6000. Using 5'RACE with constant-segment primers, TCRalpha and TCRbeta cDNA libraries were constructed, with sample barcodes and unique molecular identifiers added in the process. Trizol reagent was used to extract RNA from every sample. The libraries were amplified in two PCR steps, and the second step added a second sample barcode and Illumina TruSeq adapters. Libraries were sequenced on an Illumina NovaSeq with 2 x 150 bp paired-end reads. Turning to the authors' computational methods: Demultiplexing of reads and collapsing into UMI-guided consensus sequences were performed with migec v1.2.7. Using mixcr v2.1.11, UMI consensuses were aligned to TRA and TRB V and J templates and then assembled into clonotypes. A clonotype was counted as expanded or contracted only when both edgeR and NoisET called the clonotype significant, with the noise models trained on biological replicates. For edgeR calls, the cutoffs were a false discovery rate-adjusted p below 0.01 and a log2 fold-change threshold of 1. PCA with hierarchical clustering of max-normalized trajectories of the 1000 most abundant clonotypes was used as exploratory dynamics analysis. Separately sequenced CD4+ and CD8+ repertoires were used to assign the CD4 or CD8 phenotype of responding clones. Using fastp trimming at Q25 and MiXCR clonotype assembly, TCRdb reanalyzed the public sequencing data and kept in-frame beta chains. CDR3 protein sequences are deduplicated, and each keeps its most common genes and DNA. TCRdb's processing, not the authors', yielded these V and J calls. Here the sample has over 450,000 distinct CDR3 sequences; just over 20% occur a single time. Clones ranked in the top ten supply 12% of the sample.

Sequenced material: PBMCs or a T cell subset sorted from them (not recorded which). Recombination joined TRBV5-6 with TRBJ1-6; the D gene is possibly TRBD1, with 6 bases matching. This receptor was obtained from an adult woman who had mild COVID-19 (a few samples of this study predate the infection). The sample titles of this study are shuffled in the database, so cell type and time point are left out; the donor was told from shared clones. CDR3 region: CASSEGGNYYNSPLHF. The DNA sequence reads TGTGCCAGCAGCGAAGGGGGGAATTATTATAATTCACCCCTCCACTTT.